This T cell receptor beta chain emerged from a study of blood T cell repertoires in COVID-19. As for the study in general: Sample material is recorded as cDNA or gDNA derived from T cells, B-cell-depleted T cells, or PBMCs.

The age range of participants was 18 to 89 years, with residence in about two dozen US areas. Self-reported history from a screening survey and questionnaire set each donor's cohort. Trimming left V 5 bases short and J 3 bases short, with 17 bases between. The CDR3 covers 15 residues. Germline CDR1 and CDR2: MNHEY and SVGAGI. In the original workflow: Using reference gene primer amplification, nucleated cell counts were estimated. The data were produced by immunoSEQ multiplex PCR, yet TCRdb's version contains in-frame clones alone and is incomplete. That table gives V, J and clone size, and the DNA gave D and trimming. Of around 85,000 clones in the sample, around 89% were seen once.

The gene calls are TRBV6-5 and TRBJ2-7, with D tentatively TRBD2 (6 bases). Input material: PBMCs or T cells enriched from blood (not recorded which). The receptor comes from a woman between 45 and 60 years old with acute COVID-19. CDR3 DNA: TGTGCCAGCAGTCAGCCGGGACTCGGTAACTACGAGCAGTACTTC. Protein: CASSQPGLGNYEQYF.